This T cell receptor beta chain was sequenced for a study of shared clonotypes between healthy human individuals. Overall study findings and caveats: Sequencing depth was a factor that was expected to affect clonotype sharing among donors. The study found roughly 5.3% of naive CD4 clonotypes shared across four donors.

As concerns this clone: Its specificity is not known.

Per the original methods: ImmunoSEQ sequences covered only the junction and lacked quality scores; filtering therefore differed. Data came from immunoSEQ multiplex PCR; TCRdb stores just in-frame clones and leaves some out. V, J and clone size derive from that table, while D and trimming were established from the DNA sequence. The data contain 2.5 million or so clones, 85% to 95% of them singletons. There were no recent acute infections or vaccinations among the donors, who were healthy HIV-negative adults. The germline V gene has CDR1 SGHVS and CDR2 FQNEAQ. Trimming removed 1 base from V and 6 bases from J; junction bases left unmatched: 9. The CDR3 is 16 residues long.

The receptor was isolated from a man between 18 and 35 years old in good health. Sequencing was done on a sample of naive CD4+ T cells sorted from blood. Documented subset: CD45RA+ positively selected. The V call is TRBV7-8, the J call TRBJ2-1, with TRBD1 identical over 7 bases. The CDR3 sequence is CASSLEGARGGNEQFF. Written as DNA, the CDR3 is TGTGCCAGCAGCTTAGAGGGGGCACGAGGGGGCAATGAGCAGTTCTTC. Full variable domain (remainder filled in from reference TRBV7-8 and TRBJ2-1): GAGVSQSPRYKVAKRGQDVALRCDPISGHVSLFWYQQALGQGPEFLTYFQNEAQLDKSGLPSDRFFAERPEGSVSTLKIQRTQQEDSAVYLCASSLEGARGGNEQFFGPGTRLTVL.